This T cell receptor beta chain derives from a study of T-cell reconstitution after alpha-beta-depleted transplantation in children. A few counts support this clonotype. Unique molecular identifiers featured in how the TCRbeta library was prepared. Each CDR3 protein gets one entry after TCRdb re-called the PCR reads with MiXCR. The sample has tens of thousands of distinct CDR3 sequences; about 16% are singletons. Trimming took 8 bases from V and 7 from J, leaving 10 bases between them. The CDR3 sequence is 11 residues long. The chain uses TRBV12-3 or TRBV12-4 and TRBJ2-3, with no clear D. This TCR was recovered from a male patient between 2 and 15 years old who had a stem cell transplant for acute lymphoblastic leukemia, so the T cells may come from the graft donor. Source: PBMCs, mostly from graft donor cells, taken 180 days after TCRalphabeta/CD19-depleted stem cell transplant. Written as DNA, the CDR3 is TGTGCCAGCTTGGACCGAAATACGCAGTATTTT. This sequence encodes CASLDRNTQYF.